These T cell receptor beta chains were read from a single sample in a study of post-analysis software for immune sequencing data. Each CDR3 protein gets one entry after TCRdb re-called the PCR reads with MiXCR. The table includes hundreds of thousands of distinct CDR3 sequences, roughly 27% detected once. Sequenced input: blood. These receptors came from a girl aged 10 to 17 with multiple sclerosis. The CDR3 runs from the conserved cysteine through the conserved F or W. Each record gives: D gene, clone size, J gene, V gene, CDR3 protein, CDR3 DNA. A D gene is named only where the DNA matches it firmly. Rows give clone size only sometimes, using once, few, many, or a class for an expanded clone.

D gene: TRBD1; clone size: few; J gene: TRBJ2-5; V gene: TRBV4-1; CDR3 protein: CASSQPLQITGDQETQYF; CDR3 DNA: TGCGCCAGCAGCCAACCGTTACAGATAACAGGGGACCAAGAGACCCAGTACTTC
D gene: TRBD1; clone size: many; J gene: TRBJ2-5; V gene: TRBV9; CDR3 protein: CASSAGTVETQYF; CDR3 DNA: TGTGCCAGCAGCGCCGGGACAGTCGAGACCCAGTACTTC
D gene: TRBD1; clone size: -; J gene: TRBJ2-5; V gene: TRBV19; CDR3 protein: CASSLVRGSQYF; CDR3 DNA: TGTGCCAGTAGTCTCGTCAGGGGGTCCCAGTACTTC
D gene: -; clone size: few; J gene: TRBJ2-5; V gene: TRBV5-1; CDR3 protein: CASSYWAEVQETQYF; CDR3 DNA: TGCGCCAGCAGCTACTGGGCTGAGGTACAAGAGACCCAGTACTTC
D gene: -; clone size: -; J gene: TRBJ2-7; V gene: TRBV5-1; CDR3 protein: CASSLGQLTYEQYF; CDR3 DNA: TGCGCCAGCAGCTTGGGACAGTTGACCTACGAGCAGTACTTC
D gene: -; clone size: -; J gene: TRBJ2-7; V gene: TRBV27; CDR3 protein: CASSFNPRASYEQYF; CDR3 DNA: TGTGCCAGCAGTTTCAACCCCAGGGCCTCCTACGAGCAGTACTTC
D gene: -; clone size: -; J gene: TRBJ1-1; V gene: TRBV20-1; CDR3 protein: CSARGARWGGGTEAFF; CDR3 DNA: TGCAGTGCTAGAGGTGCCAGATGGGGTGGGGGCACTGAAGCTTTCTTT
D gene: -; clone size: many; J gene: TRBJ2-7; V gene: TRBV6-5; CDR3 protein: CASSYRAASSYEQYF; CDR3 DNA: TGTGCCAGCAGTTACAGGGCAGCCAGCTCCTACGAGCAGTACTTC
D gene: -; clone size: -; J gene: TRBJ1-1; V gene: TRBV10-3; CDR3 protein: CAISVMGLGNTEAFF; CDR3 DNA: TGTGCCATCAGTGTCATGGGATTGGGTAACACTGAAGCTTTCTTT
D gene: TRBD1; clone size: -; J gene: TRBJ2-7; V gene: TRBV14; CDR3 protein: CASSPYGQGYEQYF; CDR3 DNA: TGTGCCAGCAGCCCCTATGGACAGGGGTACGAGCAGTACTTC
D gene: -; clone size: -; J gene: TRBJ2-7; V gene: TRBV20-1; CDR3 protein: CSARQAVNNEQYF; CDR3 DNA: TGCAGTGCTAGACAGGCAGTCAACAATGAGCAGTACTTC
D gene: -; clone size: -; J gene: TRBJ1-5; V gene: TRBV20-1; CDR3 protein: CSALGDLSNQPQHF; CDR3 DNA: TGCAGTGCCCTAGGGGATTTGAGCAATCAGCCCCAGCATTTT
D gene: TRBD1; clone size: -; J gene: TRBJ2-4; V gene: TRBV7-2; CDR3 protein: CASSSPFEQGADIQYF; CDR3 DNA: TGTGCCAGCAGTTCGCCCTTCGAACAGGGGGCGGACATTCAGTACTTC
D gene: -; clone size: many; J gene: TRBJ2-4; V gene: TRBV29-1; CDR3 protein: CSVGGQLSIQYF; CDR3 DNA: TGCAGCGTTGGCGGACAGTTGAGCATTCAGTACTTC
D gene: -; clone size: -; J gene: TRBJ1-5; V gene: TRBV6-2/TRBV6-3; CDR3 protein: CASSPTGLGNQPQHF; CDR3 DNA: TGTGCCAGCAGTCCCACGGGGCTTGGCAATCAGCCCCAGCATTTT
D gene: TRBD1; clone size: few; J gene: TRBJ1-2; V gene: TRBV5-1; CDR3 protein: CASSVDPDRRTYGYTF; CDR3 DNA: TGCGCCAGCAGCGTAGACCCGGACAGGCGGACCTATGGCTACACCTTC
D gene: TRBD2; clone size: -; J gene: TRBJ2-1; V gene: TRBV20-1; CDR3 protein: CSASGGRGYNEQFF; CDR3 DNA: TGCAGTGCTAGCGGCGGGAGGGGGTACAATGAGCAGTTCTTC
D gene: -; clone size: -; J gene: TRBJ2-1; V gene: TRBV20-1; CDR3 protein: CSARVRAETQFF; CDR3 DNA: TGCAGTGCTAGAGTGCGTGCAGAGACCCAGTTCTTC
D gene: TRBD2; clone size: few; J gene: TRBJ2-4; V gene: TRBV7-2; CDR3 protein: CASSPVGLATREQYF; CDR3 DNA: TGTGCCAGCAGCCCAGTGGGACTAGCTACTCGGGAGCAGTACTTC
D gene: TRBD2; clone size: many; J gene: TRBJ2-5; V gene: TRBV7-2; CDR3 protein: CASNAGGGETQYF; CDR3 DNA: TGTGCCAGCAACGCGGGGGGCGGGGAGACCCAGTACTTC
D gene: -; clone size: -; J gene: TRBJ2-1; V gene: TRBV9; CDR3 protein: CASSPSGGLSYNEQFF; CDR3 DNA: TGTGCCAGCAGCCCATCGGGGGGCCTCTCCTACAATGAGCAGTTCTTC
D gene: -; clone size: many; J gene: TRBJ2-3; V gene: TRBV2; CDR3 protein: CASSGTETDTQYF; CDR3 DNA: TGTGCCAGCAGTGGGACAGAAACAGATACGCAGTATTTT
D gene: -; clone size: -; J gene: TRBJ1-5; V gene: TRBV4-1; CDR3 protein: CASSQEVGPGRQPQHF; CDR3 DNA: TGCGCCAGCAGCCAAGAAGTAGGCCCAGGGAGGCAGCCCCAGCATTTT
D gene: TRBD2; clone size: many; J gene: TRBJ2-7; V gene: TRBV29-1; CDR3 protein: CSVVAGAHEQYF; CDR3 DNA: TGCAGCGTGGTAGCGGGGGCCCACGAGCAGTACTTC
D gene: TRBD1; clone size: -; J gene: TRBJ2-7; V gene: TRBV6-1; CDR3 protein: CASSVSGGRVYEQYF; CDR3 DNA: TGTGCCAGCAGTGTTTCAGGGGGCAGAGTCTACGAGCAGTACTTC
D gene: -; clone size: few; J gene: TRBJ2-3; V gene: TRBV7-6; CDR3 protein: CASRPGRRGGTDTQYF; CDR3 DNA: TGTGCCAGCAGGCCTGGACGGAGGGGGGGCACAGATACGCAGTATTTT
D gene: TRBD1; clone size: -; J gene: TRBJ1-1; V gene: TRBV20-1; CDR3 protein: CSVPSDRGITEAFF; CDR3 DNA: TGCAGTGTTCCTTCTGACAGGGGGATCACTGAAGCTTTCTTT
D gene: TRBD1; clone size: few; J gene: TRBJ2-3; V gene: TRBV6-5; CDR3 protein: CASKTGSLTDTQYF; CDR3 DNA: TGTGCCAGCAAGACAGGGAGCCTGACAGATACGCAGTATTTT
D gene: -; clone size: -; J gene: TRBJ2-1; V gene: TRBV29-1; CDR3 protein: CSVAKQTRDNEQFF; CDR3 DNA: TGCAGCGTTGCCAAACAAACAAGGGACAATGAGCAGTTCTTC
D gene: -; clone size: few; J gene: TRBJ2-2; V gene: TRBV15; CDR3 protein: CATSRAGQSTGELFF; CDR3 DNA: TGTGCCACCAGCAGAGCCGGACAGAGTACCGGGGAGCTGTTTTTT
D gene: -; clone size: once; J gene: TRBJ1-6; V gene: TRBV11-2; CDR3 protein: CASSSRPLHRSCNSPLHF; CDR3 DNA: TGTGCCAGCAGCTCCCGACCTTTACACCGCTCCTGTAATTCACCCCTCCACTTT
D gene: TRBD1; clone size: once; J gene: TRBJ1-2; V gene: TRBV5-1; CDR3 protein: CASSLPGTENYGYTF; CDR3 DNA: TGCGCCAGCAGCTTACCCGGGACAGAAAACTATGGCTACACCTTC
D gene: TRBD2; clone size: once; J gene: TRBJ2-2; V gene: TRBV20-1; CDR3 protein: CSAMGLAGVANTGELFF; CDR3 DNA: TGCAGTGCCATGGGACTAGCGGGGGTCGCGAACACCGGGGAGCTGTTTTTT
D gene: TRBD1; clone size: many; J gene: TRBJ1-5; V gene: TRBV7-2; CDR3 protein: CASSLSGTGLDRGNQPQHF; CDR3 DNA: TGTGCCAGCAGCTTATCCGGGACAGGGCTTGATAGGGGCAATCAGCCCCAGCATTTT
D gene: -; clone size: -; J gene: TRBJ2-5; V gene: TRBV15; CDR3 protein: CATSRRDQETQYF; CDR3 DNA: TGTGCCACCAGCCGCCGGGATCAAGAGACCCAGTACTTC
D gene: TRBD1; clone size: few; J gene: TRBJ1-6; V gene: TRBV5-1; CDR3 protein: CASSLSGQGPGSPLHF; CDR3 DNA: TGCGCCAGCAGCTTGTCGGGACAGGGTCCTGGGTCACCCCTCCACTTT
D gene: -; clone size: -; J gene: TRBJ1-2; V gene: TRBV4-1; CDR3 protein: CASSPPTNKNYGYTF; CDR3 DNA: TGCGCCAGCAGCCCCCCAACGAACAAGAACTATGGCTACACCTTC
D gene: -; clone size: -; J gene: TRBJ1-1; V gene: TRBV11-2; CDR3 protein: CASSLLGYTEAFF; CDR3 DNA: TGTGCCAGCAGCTTATTGGGGTACACTGAAGCTTTCTTT
D gene: -; clone size: -; J gene: TRBJ2-1; V gene: TRBV20-1; CDR3 protein: CSASVVASAYNEQFF; CDR3 DNA: TGCAGTGCTAGCGTAGTCGCGTCAGCCTACAATGAGCAGTTCTTC
D gene: TRBD1; clone size: -; J gene: TRBJ2-2; V gene: TRBV10-3; CDR3 protein: CAISEGGRYAGELFF; CDR3 DNA: TGTGCCATCAGTGAAGGGGGCAGATACGCCGGGGAGCTGTTTTTT
D gene: -; clone size: -; J gene: TRBJ2-7; V gene: TRBV7-9; CDR3 protein: CASSLGENSRYEQYF; CDR3 DNA: TGTGCCAGCAGCTTAGGGGAGAATAGTAGGTACGAGCAGTACTTC
D gene: -; clone size: -; J gene: TRBJ2-3; V gene: TRBV9; CDR3 protein: CASSARYPSTDTQYF; CDR3 DNA: TGTGCCAGCAGCGCCCGTTACCCGAGCACAGATACGCAGTATTTT